These 27 T cell receptor beta chains were all obtained from the same sample, sequenced in a study of blood T cells in healthy people across ages. Then a second PCR, running about 6 to 12 cycles, was carried out with a sample-barcoded 5' primer and a J-beta primer mix. TCRdb itself ran the 5' RACE reads through MiXCR, one entry per CDR3 protein. The profile covers about 400,000 distinct CDR3 sequences, with roughly half appearing a single time and 45% to 60% taken by the ten largest. Sequenced material: blood. These receptors all stem from a man in his fifties or sixties in good health.

This clonotype was seen just once. The chain employs TRBV4-2 and TRBJ1-5, with 10 nucleotides matching TRBD1. This CDR3 has 17 residues. CDR1 and CDR2 from the germline V gene are LGHNA and YNFKEQ. V lost 4 bases to trimming and J lost 6 bases; unmatched junction nucleotides: 12. Here the CDR3 DNA reads TGTGCCAGCAGCCGAAAAGTAGAGGGACAGGGGTTTCAGCCCCAGCATTTT. Translated, it gives CASSRKVEGQGFQPQHF.

In this sample, this clonotype turned up a few times. This chain links TRBV7-3 with TRBJ2-5; D gene ambiguous. This CDR3 has 15 amino acids. Trimming removed 5 bases at V and 4 bases at J, with 17 bases between. Germline lookup yields CDR1 SGHTA and CDR2 FQGTGA. The DNA of the CDR3 is TGTGCCAGCAGCCTATGGCAAGGGCCCCCAGAGACCCAGTACTTC. Its protein product is CASSLWQGPPETQYF.

This clonotype was recorded only once. This chain uses TRBV11-2 with TRBJ2-4; no clear D. The CDR3 covers 14 residues. Trimming took off 5 bases at V and 5 bases at J, with 13 bases between the two ends. Germline V lookup: CDR1 SGHAT, CDR2 FQNNGV. The chain's CDR3 is CASSPIGNENIQYF. The CDR3 DNA reads TGTGCCAGCAGCCCTATAGGGAACGAAAACATTCAGTACTTC.

This clonotype is a singleton in its sample. This rearrangement joins TRBV9 to TRBJ2-1; a possible D gene is TRBD2 (5 bases). CDR1 and CDR2 (germline): SGDLS, YYNGEE. Trimming took 6 bases from V and 7 from J, leaving 14 bases between them. The CDR3 loop spans 13 amino acids. In nucleotides, the CDR3 is TGTGCCAGCACCCGAGAGGGTAAGAATGAGCAGTTCTTC. Its protein product is CASTREGKNEQFF.

The chain has TRBV7-2 and TRBJ2-4; D tentatively fits TRBD1 or TRBD2 (5 bases each). Germline loops: CDR1 SGHTA, CDR2 FQGNSA. Trimming stripped 5 bases from V and 7 bases from J, with 21 bases between. CDR3 length: 16 amino acids. CDR3 DNA sequence: TGTGCCAGCAGCATGGCAGCGGTCCATGGGGCCAACATTCAGTACTTC. Translation gives CASSMAAVHGANIQYF.

This clonotype was recorded once. The chain carries TRBV5-1 and TRBJ2-7; D unresolved. In germline, CDR1 is SGHRS, CDR2 YFSETQ. The CDR3 is 13 amino acids. V lost 0 bases to trimming and J lost 3 bases, with 7 bases between them. The CDR3, as DNA: TGCGCCAGCAGCTTGGAGGCCGGCTACGAGCAGTACTTC. Translation: CASSLEAGYEQYF.

This clonotype has ten or more counts. The chain couples TRBV20-1 to TRBJ2-1; 9 nucleotides align to TRBD2. V shed 3 bases, J shed 4 bases, and the junction held 4 bases outside the gene matches. CDR1 is DFQATT, CDR2 SNEGSKA, per germline (reference sequence). The CDR3 length is 14 residues. CDR3 DNA: TGCAGTGCTAGGGCGGGGGGGCGATACAATGAGCAGTTCTTC. Amino acids: CSARAGGRYNEQFF.

This clonotype turned up a few times. This chain uses TRBV20-1 with TRBJ2-5; 11 bases match TRBD1. CDR3 length: 16 amino acids. The V gene end was trimmed by 2 bases and the J gene end by 5 bases; junction bases not matched to a gene: 10. CDR1 DFQATT and CDR2 SNEGSKA come from the germline V gene (reference sequence). The CDR3 bases are TGCAGTGCTAGAAACCCGGACAGGGGGCGGTTGGAGACCCAGTACTTC. It specifies CSARNPDRGRLETQYF.

Ten or more counts support this clonotype. The rearrangement links TRBV20-1 to TRBJ2-3; 9 nucleotides agree with TRBD2. CDR3 size: 15 residues. Germline V lookup: CDR1 DFQATT, CDR2 SNEGSKA (reference sequence). V shed 4 bases and J 4 bases; nucleotides not matched to a gene: 9. The CDR3 DNA reads as TGCAGTGCTACCCGGGCAGCGGGAGGCGCAGATACGCAGTATTTT. Its translation is CSATRAAGGADTQYF.

The V call is TRBV28, the J call TRBJ1-1; no clear D. CDR1 MDHEN and CDR2 SYDVKM come from the germline V gene. Trimming stripped 6 bases from V and 4 bases from J, with 12 bases between. This CDR3 contains 13 residues. CDR3 protein: CASSLDGSTEAFF. The CDR3 nucleotides are TGTGCCAGCAGCCTAGATGGTAGCACTGAAGCTTTCTTT. The full variable domain, rest sourced from reference TRBV28 and TRBJ1-1, is DVKVTQSSRYLVKRTGEKVFLECVQDMDHENMFWYRQDPGLGLRLIYFSYDVKMKEKGDIPEGYSVSREKKERFSLILESASTNQTSMYLCASSLDGSTEAFFGQGTRLTVV.

A few counts support this clonotype. V usage is TRBV7-2 and J usage is TRBJ1-2, with D possibly TRBD1 on 5 matching bases. This CDR3 region has 13 residues. CDR1 is SGHTA and CDR2 is FQGNSA in the germline V gene. Trimming cost V 5 bases and J 8 bases, with 15 bases left between them. Here the CDR3 reads CASSPRGEQGYTF. As DNA, the CDR3 is TGTGCCAGCAGCCCCCGGGGGGAGCAAGGCTACACCTTC.

The genes are TRBV27 and TRBJ2-3; the D call may be TRBD1 or TRBD2 (5 bases each). Per the germline V gene, CDR1 is MNHEY and CDR2 is SMNVEV (reference sequence). Trimming pared 4 bases from V and 6 bases from J, leaving 29 bases between. The CDR3 spans 19 residues. The CDR3 region has the DNA TGTGCCAGCAGTTCCGCCCCGGGACCAGAACTGGCGCTTGGGGATACGCAGTATTTT. Encoded protein: CASSSAPGPELALGDTQYF.

The chain carries TRBV20-1 and TRBJ1-2; tentative D call: TRBD1 (5 bases). The CDR3 sequence is 14 residues long. The V end was cut by 1 base, the J end by 5 bases, with 14 bases between. The germline CDR1 and CDR2 sequences are DFQATT and SNEGSKA (reference sequence). CDR3: CSARVAHRIYGYTF. The CDR3 nucleotides read TGCAGTGCTAGAGTGGCCCACAGGATATATGGCTACACCTTC.

There are a few counts of this clonotype. The CDR3 spells CSAGKARPGGTETQYF. CDR3 bases: TGCAGTGCCGGAAAAGCACGGCCCGGGGGGACAGAGACCCAGTACTTC. The chain carries TRBV20-1 and TRBJ2-5; 7 bases agree with TRBD2. CDR1 DFQATT and CDR2 SNEGSKA come from the germline V gene (reference sequence). V trimming: 6 bases; J trimming: 4 bases; junction bases outside the gene matches: 17. The CDR3 is 16 amino acids.

The rearrangement joins TRBV6-5 to TRBJ2-3, with 8 positions matching TRBD2. This CDR3 is 14 amino acids long. Germline V gives CDR1 MNHEY, CDR2 SVGAGI. The junction had 2 bases not matched to a gene; V was cut back by 0 bases and J by 6 bases. Written as DNA, the CDR3 is TGTGCCAGCAGTTACTCTGGGACTAGGGATACGCAGTATTTT. Translation gives CASSYSGTRDTQYF.

V gene TRBV19 combines with J gene TRBJ1-1, with TRBD1 as a possible D gene (6 bases). The CDR3 loop spans 15 amino acids. CDR1 LNHDA and CDR2 SQIVND come from the germline V gene (reference sequence). V gave up 8 bases and J gave up 0 bases, with 16 bases separating them. CDR3 in DNA: TGTGCCAGTGCCTCCGGGACAAACATGAACACTGAAGCTTTCTTT. It translates to CASASGTNMNTEAFF. The entire variable domain, with the rest obtained from reference TRBV19 and TRBJ1-1, is as follows: DGGITQSPKYLFRKEGQNVTLSCEQNLNHDAMYWYRQDPGQGLRLIYYSQIVNDFQKGDIAEGYSVSREKKESFPLTVTSAQKNPTAFYLCASASGTNMNTEAFFGQGTRLTVV.

This chain joins TRBV20-1 and TRBJ2-2; D is perhaps TRBD1 or TRBD2 (5 bases each). V lost 3 bases and J lost 7, with 18 bases in between. CDR3 size: 15 residues. Per germline, CDR1 DFQATT and CDR2 SNEGSKA (reference sequence). CDR3 region: CSARSPGAPGGELFF. The CDR3 coding sequence is TGCAGTGCTAGGTCCCCCGGGGCGCCCGGCGGGGAGCTGTTTTTT.

The chain carries TRBV5-1 and TRBJ2-7; D uncertain. Trimming pared 0 bases from V and 1 base from J, leaving 5 bases between. Germline V lookup: CDR1 SGHRS, CDR2 YFSETQ. The CDR3 length is 13 residues. CDR3 nucleotide sequence: TGCGCCAGCAGCTTGGACCTATCCTACGAGCAGTACTTC. Translating it yields CASSLDLSYEQYF. The whole variable domain, filled in from reference TRBV5-1 and TRBJ2-7, reads KAGVTQTPRYLIKTRGQQVTLSCSPISGHRSVSWYQQTPGQGLQFLFEYFSETQRNKGNFPGRFSGRQFSNSRSEMNVSTLELGDSALYLCASSLDLSYEQYFGPGTRLTVT.

This clonotype was seen once. The genes are TRBV30 and TRBJ2-5; 9 bases are shared with TRBD1. Germline lookup yields CDR1 GTSNPN and CDR2 SVGIG (reference sequence). J gave up 0 bases and V 7 bases, and 3 bases lay outside the gene matches. The CDR3 spans 13 residues. The CDR3 sequence: CALGQGNQETQYF. CDR3 sequence (DNA): TGTGCCTTGGGACAGGGTAACCAAGAGACCCAGTACTTC.

The chain is built from TRBV20-1 and TRBJ1-5, with unresolved D. Germline V lookup: CDR1 DFQATT, CDR2 SNEGSKA (reference sequence). The CDR3 extends over 14 amino acids. Trimming shortened V by 6 bases and J by 6 bases, and 18 bases separated the two germline ends. CDR3 coding DNA: TGCAGTGCCCCCATTCCCGGAATCACTCAGCCCCAGCATTTT. It translates to CSAPIPGITQPQHF.

The gene calls are TRBV3-1 and TRBJ2-3, with D possibly called TRBD1 or TRBD2 (5 bases each). Germline CDR1 LGHDT, CDR2 YNNKEL (reference sequence). V lost 0 bases, J lost 0 bases, and 16 bases lay in between. There are 18 residues in the CDR3. The CDR3 loop reads CASSQDIVWGPSTDTQYF. For the CDR3, the DNA is TGTGCCAGCAGCCAAGATATCGTTTGGGGACCTAGCACAGATACGCAGTATTTT.

This sequence joins TRBV2 and TRBJ2-1, with 9 bases aligning to TRBD2. V shed 2 bases, J shed 2 bases, and the junction held 1 base outside the gene matches. Germline V CDR1 and CDR2: SNHLY, FYNNEI. The CDR3 is 15 amino acids. The CDR3 here is CASSELAGTYNEQFF. The DNA of the CDR3 is TGTGCCAGCAGTGAACTAGCGGGAACCTACAATGAGCAGTTCTTC.

The rearrangement links TRBV4-2 to TRBJ2-5, with a possible D match to TRBD2 (5 bases). Germline V gene lookup returns CDR1 LGHNA and CDR2 YNFKEQ. V lost 1 base and J lost 2, with 11 bases in between. The CDR3 is made up of 15 amino acids. The CDR3 sequence is CASSQGGGRQETQYF. In nucleotides, the CDR3 is TGTGCCAGCAGCCAAGGAGGAGGTAGACAAGAGACCCAGTACTTC.

This clonotype was seen repeatedly, ten times or more. The V and J genes are TRBV12-3 or TRBV12-4 and TRBJ2-5; unclear D gene. Deletions cut 5 bases from V and 1 base from J, with 5 bases between. The CDR3 loop spans 12 amino acids. CDR3 amino acids: CASSRSQETQYF. CDR3 in DNA: TGTGCCAGCAGTCGGTCCCAAGAGACCCAGTACTTC.

Many counts were recorded for this clonotype. The V and J genes are TRBV7-2 and TRBJ2-3; TRBD2 is a possible D gene (6 bases). Germline CDR1 is SGHTA and CDR2 is FQGNSA. The CDR3 consists of 15 residues. V was clipped by 7 bases and J by 2 bases, with 16 bases between them. CDR3 residues: CASIYAGLPTDTQYF. CDR3 nucleotides: TGTGCCAGCATCTATGCGGGACTCCCCACAGATACGCAGTATTTT.

The chain carries TRBV20-1 and TRBJ2-5, with 9 bases lining up with TRBD2. CDR1 is DFQATT and CDR2 is SNEGSKA in the germline V gene (reference sequence). Trimming at V came to 3 bases and at J to 5 bases, leaving 7 bases not matched to a gene. The CDR3 is 14 residues long. CDR3 sequence (DNA): TGCAGTGCTAGTCCATGGACTAGCGTGGAGACCCAGTACTTC. It is translated as CSASPWTSVETQYF.

V is TRBV11-3 and J is TRBJ2-3; unclear D gene. Trimming took 0 bases from V and 3 from J, leaving 4 bases between them. There are 13 residues in the CDR3. The germline CDR1 and CDR2 sequences are SGHNT and YENEEA. The CDR3 loop is CASSLDMTDTQYF. CDR3 DNA: TGTGCCAGCAGCTTAGATATGACAGATACGCAGTATTTT. Together with reference TRBV11-3 and TRBJ2-3, the CDR3 gives the full variable domain: EAGVVQSPRYKIIEKKQPVAFWCNPISGHNTLYWYLQNLGQGPELLIRYENEEAVDDSQLPKDRFSAERLKGVDSTLKIQPAELGDSAVYLCASSLDMTDTQYFGPGTRLTVL.